A selection of T cell receptor beta chains follows, all from one sample in a study of T-cell reconstitution after alpha-beta-depleted transplantation in children. TCRdb re-called the PCR reads with MiXCR, one entry per CDR3 protein. The sample contains about 980,000 distinct CDR3 sequences, roughly 29% of which appear only once. The sample here was PBMCs, mostly from graft donor cells, taken 360 days after TCRalphabeta/CD19-depleted stem cell transplant. These receptors all come from a boy in the first two years of life who had a stem cell transplant for SCID, so the T cells may come from the graft donor. CDR3s include the opening cysteine and the closing phenylalanine or tryptophan. The D gene is left open where the match is weak. Clone sizes are given selectively: once, few, many, or a class where the clone is expanded.

D,J,size,V,CDR3,DNA
-,TRBJ2-1,few,TRBV30,CAWSVEQSYNEQFF,TGTGCCTGGAGTGTGGAACAGAGCTACAATGAGCAGTTCTTC
TRBD2,TRBJ2-2,-,TRBV20-1,CSAKKRGGRTGELFF,TGCAGTGCTAAAAAGCGGGGGGGCCGTACCGGGGAGCTGTTTTTT
-,TRBJ1-1,-,TRBV12-3/TRBV12-4,CASSFIGQLEAFF,TGTGCCAGCAGTTTTATAGGACAGTTAGAAGCTTTCTTT
TRBD2,TRBJ2-3,few,TRBV20-1,CSARASLAGTDTQYF,TGCAGTGCTAGAGCCAGCCTAGCGGGCACAGATACGCAGTATTTT
TRBD2,TRBJ2-1,-,TRBV11-2,CASSLALAGGPIEQFF,TGTGCCAGCAGCTTAGCTCTAGCGGGGGGGCCAATTGAGCAGTTCTTC
-,TRBJ1-2,-,TRBV6-5,CASSYIAYRNYGYTF,TGTGCCAGCAGTTACATCGCTTACAGGAACTATGGCTACACCTTC
TRBD1,TRBJ2-4,-,TRBV5-1,CASSPFARDSKNIQYF,TGCGCCAGCAGCCCATTCGCAAGGGACAGCAAAAACATTCAGTACTTC
-,TRBJ1-6,-,TRBV6-1,CASSEAGKLGTVHF,TGTGCCAGCAGTGAAGCAGGCAAGTTGGGGACCGTCCACTTT
-,TRBJ1-1,once,TRBV5-1,CASSSGLSRAFF,TGCGCCAGCAGCTCGGGCCTCTCGAGAGCTTTCTTT
-,TRBJ1-2,few,TRBV20-1,CSASRDTNYGYTF,TGCAGTGCTTCCCGGGACACTAACTATGGCTACACCTTC
TRBD1,TRBJ1-1,many,TRBV12-3/TRBV12-4,CASSLGQGATEAFF,TGTGCCAGCAGCTTAGGGCAGGGGGCGACTGAAGCTTTCTTT
-,TRBJ2-5,once,TRBV20-1,CSARDLSQSKETQYF,TGCAGTGCTAGAGATTTAAGTCAATCCAAAGAGACCCAGTACTTC
TRBD1,TRBJ1-5,-,TRBV20-1,CCAKPRGRGVSNQPQHF,TGCTGTGCCAAACCCAGGGGGCGCGGGGTGAGCAATCAGCCCCAGCATTTT
TRBD2,TRBJ2-4,-,TRBV30,CAWSLGLGPYIQYF,TGTGCCTGGAGTCTAGGACTAGGGCCCTACATTCAGTACTTC
TRBD2,TRBJ2-3,-,TRBV11-2,CASAAARLAGAGDTQYF,TGTGCCAGCGCTGCCGCTCGACTAGCGGGGGCAGGAGATACGCAGTATTTT
-,TRBJ2-1,few,TRBV28,CASSSIFPHPNEQFF,TGTGCCAGCAGTTCAATATTTCCCCATCCGAATGAGCAGTTCTTC